The following is a T cell receptor (beta chain) sequence with its context. Its antigen is unidentified. Study-level results: Larger-cohort validation covered only one TCR beta V-J rearrangement.

Full-length variable regions came from constant-region reverse primers plus semi-nested Nested Universal Primer A PCR. TCRdb recomputed calls from the 5' RACE reads with MiXCR, one row per CDR3 protein. The sample contains tens of thousands of distinct CDR3 sequences, 25% to 35% of which appear only once. Trimming took 10 bases from V and 3 from J, leaving 14 bases between them. The germline V gene has CDR1 ENHRY and CDR2 SYGVKD. This CDR3 has 13 residues. V and J are TRBV10-3 and TRBJ2-3; D gene unclear. Sequencing used memory CD4+ T cells sorted from a lymph node. Subset noted: memory CD4+ T cells, CD4+CD45RO+CD25-. The sequence was collected from a female donor with breast cancer. CDR3 DNA: TGTGCCACTGGGATGGGTCGGACAGATACGCAGTATTTT. Its protein is CATGMGRTDTQYF.